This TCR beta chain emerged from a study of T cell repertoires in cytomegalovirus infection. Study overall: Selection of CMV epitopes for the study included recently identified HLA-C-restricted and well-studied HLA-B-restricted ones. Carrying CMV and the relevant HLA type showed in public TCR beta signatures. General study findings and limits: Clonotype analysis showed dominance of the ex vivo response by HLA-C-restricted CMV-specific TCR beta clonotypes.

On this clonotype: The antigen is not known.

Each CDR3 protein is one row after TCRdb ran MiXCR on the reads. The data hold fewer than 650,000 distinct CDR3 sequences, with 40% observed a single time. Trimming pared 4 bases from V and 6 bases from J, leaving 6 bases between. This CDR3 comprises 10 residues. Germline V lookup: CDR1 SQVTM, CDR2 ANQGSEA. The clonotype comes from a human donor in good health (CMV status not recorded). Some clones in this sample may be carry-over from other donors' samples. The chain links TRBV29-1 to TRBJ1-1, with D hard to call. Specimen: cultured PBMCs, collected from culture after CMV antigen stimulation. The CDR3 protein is CSVAQAEAFF. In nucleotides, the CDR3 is TGCAGCGTTGCGCAGGCTGAAGCTTTCTTT.